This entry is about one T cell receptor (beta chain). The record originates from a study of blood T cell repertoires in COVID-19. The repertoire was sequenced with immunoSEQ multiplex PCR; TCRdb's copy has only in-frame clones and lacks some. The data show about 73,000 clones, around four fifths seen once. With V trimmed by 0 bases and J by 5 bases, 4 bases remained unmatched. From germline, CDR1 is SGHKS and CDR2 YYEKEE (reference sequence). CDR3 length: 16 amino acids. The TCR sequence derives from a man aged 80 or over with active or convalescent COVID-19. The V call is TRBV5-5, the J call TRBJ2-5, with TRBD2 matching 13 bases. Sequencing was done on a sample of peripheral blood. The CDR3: CASSLGLAGGQETQYF. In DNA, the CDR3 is TGTGCCAGCAGCTTGGGACTAGCGGGGGGTCAGGAGACCCAGTACTTC.